This T cell receptor (beta chain) was identified during a study of T cell responses to AZD1222 COVID-19 vaccine. Produced via immunoSEQ multiplex PCR; TCRdb's table is partial and in-frame only. This table holds 100,000 to 140,000 clones, approximately 92% found once. The germline V gene has CDR1 LNHDA and CDR2 SQIVND (reference sequence). The CDR3 has 13 amino acids. V was cut by 3 bases and J by 7 bases, with 12 bases left in between. The sequenced sample was peripheral blood, obtained 28 days after the second AZD1222 dose. The source is an adult who received the AZD1222 COVID-19 vaccine. This chain joins TRBV19 and TRBJ1-1; D is possibly TRBD1 (5 bases). The CDR3 sequence: CASSMGRAGEAFF. CDR3 nucleotides: TGTGCCAGTAGTATGGGACGGGCAGGTGAAGCTTTCTTT.